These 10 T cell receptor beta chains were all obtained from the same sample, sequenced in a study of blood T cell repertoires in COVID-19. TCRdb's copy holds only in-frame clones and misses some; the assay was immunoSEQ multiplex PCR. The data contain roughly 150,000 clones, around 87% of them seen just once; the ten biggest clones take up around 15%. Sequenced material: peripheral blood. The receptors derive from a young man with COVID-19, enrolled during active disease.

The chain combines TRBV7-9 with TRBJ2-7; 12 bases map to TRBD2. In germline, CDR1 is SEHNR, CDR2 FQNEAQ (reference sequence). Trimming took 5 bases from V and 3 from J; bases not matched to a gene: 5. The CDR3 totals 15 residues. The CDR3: CASSQTSGRLYEQYF. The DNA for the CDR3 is TGTGCCAGCAGCCAAACTAGCGGGAGGCTCTACGAGCAGTACTTC.

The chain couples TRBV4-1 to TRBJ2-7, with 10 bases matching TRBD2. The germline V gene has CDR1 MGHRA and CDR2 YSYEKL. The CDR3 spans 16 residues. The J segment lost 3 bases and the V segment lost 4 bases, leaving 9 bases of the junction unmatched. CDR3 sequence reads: CASSPEPGTSDYEQYF. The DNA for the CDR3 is TGCGCCAGCAGCCCGGAACCCGGGACTAGCGACTACGAGCAGTACTTC.

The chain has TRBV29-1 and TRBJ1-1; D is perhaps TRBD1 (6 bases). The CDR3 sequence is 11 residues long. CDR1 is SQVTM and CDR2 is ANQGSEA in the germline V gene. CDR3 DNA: TGCACCGTGCGGGGGGCGGGTGAAGCTTTCTTT. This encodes CTVRGAGEAFF.

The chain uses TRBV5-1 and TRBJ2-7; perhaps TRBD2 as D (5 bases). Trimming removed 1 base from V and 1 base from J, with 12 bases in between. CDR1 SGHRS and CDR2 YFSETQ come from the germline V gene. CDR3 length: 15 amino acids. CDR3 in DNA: TGCGCCAGCAGCTTGAGCCTAGCTGATTCCTACGAGCAGTACTTC. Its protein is CASSLSLADSYEQYF. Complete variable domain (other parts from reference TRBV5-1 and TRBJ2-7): KAGVTQTPRYLIKTRGQQVTLSCSPISGHRSVSWYQQTPGQGLQFLFEYFSETQRNKGNFPGRFSGRQFSNSRSEMNVSTLELGDSALYLCASSLSLADSYEQYFGPGTRLTVT.

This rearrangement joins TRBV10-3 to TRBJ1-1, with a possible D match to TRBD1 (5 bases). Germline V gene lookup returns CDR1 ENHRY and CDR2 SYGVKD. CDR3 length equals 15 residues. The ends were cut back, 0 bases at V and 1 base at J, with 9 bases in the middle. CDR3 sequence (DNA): TGTGCCATCAGTGAGTCGGGGGGTGGGAACACTGAAGCTTTCTTT. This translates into CAISESGGGNTEAFF.

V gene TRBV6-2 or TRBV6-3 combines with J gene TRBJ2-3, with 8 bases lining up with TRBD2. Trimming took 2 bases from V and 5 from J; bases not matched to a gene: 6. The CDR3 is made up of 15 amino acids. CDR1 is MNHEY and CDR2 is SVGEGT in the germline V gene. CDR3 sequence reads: CASSYVAGGRDTQYF. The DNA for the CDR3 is TGTGCCAGCAGTTACGTGGCGGGAGGTCGAGATACGCAGTATTTT.

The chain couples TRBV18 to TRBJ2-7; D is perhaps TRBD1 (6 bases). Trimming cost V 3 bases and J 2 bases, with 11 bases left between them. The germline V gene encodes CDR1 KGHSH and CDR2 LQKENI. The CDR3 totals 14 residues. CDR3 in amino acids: CASSPGDRPYEQYF. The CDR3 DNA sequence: TGTGCCAGCTCACCGGGTGACAGGCCCTACGAGCAGTACTTC.

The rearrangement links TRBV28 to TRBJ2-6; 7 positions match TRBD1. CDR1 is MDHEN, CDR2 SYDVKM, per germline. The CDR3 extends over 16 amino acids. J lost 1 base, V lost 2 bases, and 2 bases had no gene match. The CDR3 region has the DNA TGTGCCAGCAGTTTAGCGACAGGGTCTGGGGCCAACGTCCTGACTTTC. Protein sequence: CASSLATGSGANVLTF.

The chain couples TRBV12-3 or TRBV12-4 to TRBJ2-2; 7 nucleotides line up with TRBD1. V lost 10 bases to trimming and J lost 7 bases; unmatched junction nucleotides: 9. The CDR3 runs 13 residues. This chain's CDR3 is CAIEDRLGGELFF. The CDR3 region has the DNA TGTGCCATCGAGGACAGGTTGGGCGGGGAGCTGTTTTTT.

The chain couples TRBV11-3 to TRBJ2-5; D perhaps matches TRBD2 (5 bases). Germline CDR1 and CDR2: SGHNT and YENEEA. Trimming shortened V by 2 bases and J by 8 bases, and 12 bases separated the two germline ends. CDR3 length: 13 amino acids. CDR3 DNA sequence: TGTGCCAGCAGCTTAAGGCAGAGGGAAACCCAGTACTTC. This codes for CASSLRQRETQYF.